This T cell receptor beta chain was obtained from a study of blood T cell repertoires in COVID-19. Overall study: T cells, B-cell-depleted T cells, or PBMCs supplied cDNA or gDNA.

In the original workflow: Amplifying reference gene primers gave estimates of nucleated cell counts. The table came from immunoSEQ multiplex PCR; TCRdb's copy has only in-frame clones and leaves some out. V and J calls and clone size are as listed in that table; D and trimming were resolved from the DNA. The sample records 90,000 to 130,000 clones, over 70% being singletons. Trimming removed 6 bases from V and 1 base from J, with 19 bases in between. The length of the CDR3 is 17 residues. Germline V lookup: CDR1 LNHDA, CDR2 SQIVND (reference sequence). Sample: peripheral blood. This receptor was identified in a woman between 65 and 79 years old with acute or convalescent COVID-19. The chain is built from TRBV19 and TRBJ1-3; D is ambiguous. CDR3: CASSLQNSRISGNTIYF. The CDR3 DNA sequence: TGTGCCAGTAGCCTTCAGAACAGTCGAATTTCTGGAAACACCATATATTTT. Using reference TRBV19 and TRBJ1-3 for the parts outside the CDR3, the full variable domain is DGGITQSPKYLFRKEGQNVTLSCEQNLNHDAMYWYRQDPGQGLRLIYYSQIVNDFQKGDIAEGYSVSREKKESFPLTVTSAQKNPTAFYLCASSLQNSRISGNTIYFGEGSWLTVV.